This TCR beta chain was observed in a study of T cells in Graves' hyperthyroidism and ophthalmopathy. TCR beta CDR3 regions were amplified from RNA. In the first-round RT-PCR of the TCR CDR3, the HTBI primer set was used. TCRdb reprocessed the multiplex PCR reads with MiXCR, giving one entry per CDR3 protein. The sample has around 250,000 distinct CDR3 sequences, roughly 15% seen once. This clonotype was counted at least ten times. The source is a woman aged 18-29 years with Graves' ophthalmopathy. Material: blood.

CDR3 in DNA: TGTGCCAGCAGCTTTATAGCGGGAGCGGGCGAGCAGTACTTC. Its protein product is CASSFIAGAGEQYF. The chain has TRBV11-2 and TRBJ2-7; TRBD2 matches 9 bases. V lost 3 bases and J lost 6; bases outside the gene matches: 6. This CDR3 has 14 residues. The germline V gene has CDR1 SGHAT and CDR2 FQNNGV.